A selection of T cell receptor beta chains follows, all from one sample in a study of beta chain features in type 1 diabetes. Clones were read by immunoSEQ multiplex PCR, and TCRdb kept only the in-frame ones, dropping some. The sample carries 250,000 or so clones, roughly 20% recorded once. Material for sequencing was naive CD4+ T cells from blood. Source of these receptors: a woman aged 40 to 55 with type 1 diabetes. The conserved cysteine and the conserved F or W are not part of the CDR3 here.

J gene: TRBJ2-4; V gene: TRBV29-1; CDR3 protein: SVRQGTKNIQY
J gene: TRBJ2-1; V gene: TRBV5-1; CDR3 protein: ASSTRTGGPSNEQF
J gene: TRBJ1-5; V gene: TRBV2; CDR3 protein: ASSEGGLQPQH
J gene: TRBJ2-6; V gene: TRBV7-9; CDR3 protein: ASSPTASGANVLT
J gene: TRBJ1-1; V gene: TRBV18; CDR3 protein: ASSPRTGENTEAF
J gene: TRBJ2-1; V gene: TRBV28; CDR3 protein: ASSLRASGNLGQF
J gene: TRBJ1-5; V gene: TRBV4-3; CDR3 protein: ASSQDGLSNQPQH
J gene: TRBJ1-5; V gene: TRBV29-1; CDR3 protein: SAWTGGIQPQH
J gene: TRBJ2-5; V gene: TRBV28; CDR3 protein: ASTTLRGGETQY
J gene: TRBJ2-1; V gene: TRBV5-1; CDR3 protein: ASSRGQGGNEQF
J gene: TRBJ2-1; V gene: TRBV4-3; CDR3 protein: ASSQEGQGEQF
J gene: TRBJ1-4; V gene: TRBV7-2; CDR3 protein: ASNQGSVEKLF
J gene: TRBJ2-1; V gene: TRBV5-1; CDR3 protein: ASSLEQGYNEQF
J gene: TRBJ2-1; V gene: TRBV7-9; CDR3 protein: ASSFERSSGASYNEQF
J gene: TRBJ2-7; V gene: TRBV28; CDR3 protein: ASKGHLGYEQY
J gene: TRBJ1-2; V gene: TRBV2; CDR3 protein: ASSAEQGFGYT